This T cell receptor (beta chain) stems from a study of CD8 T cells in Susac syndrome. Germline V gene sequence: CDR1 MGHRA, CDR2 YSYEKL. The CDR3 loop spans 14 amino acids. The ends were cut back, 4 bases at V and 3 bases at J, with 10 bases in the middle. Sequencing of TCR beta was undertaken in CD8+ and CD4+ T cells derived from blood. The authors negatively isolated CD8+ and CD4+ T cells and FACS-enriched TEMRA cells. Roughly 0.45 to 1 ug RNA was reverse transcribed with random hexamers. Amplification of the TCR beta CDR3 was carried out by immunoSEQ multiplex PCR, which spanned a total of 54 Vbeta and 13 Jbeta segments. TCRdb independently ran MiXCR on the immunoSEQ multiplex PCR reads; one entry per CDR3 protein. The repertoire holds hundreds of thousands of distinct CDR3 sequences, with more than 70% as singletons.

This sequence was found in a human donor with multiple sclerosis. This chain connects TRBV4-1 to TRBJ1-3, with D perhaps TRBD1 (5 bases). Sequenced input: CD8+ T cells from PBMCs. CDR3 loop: CASSPEGSGNTIYF. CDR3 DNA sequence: TGCGCCAGCAGCCCGGAGGGGAGTGGAAACACCATATATTTT.